This entry lists 18 T cell receptor beta chains sequenced from one sample in a study of PD-L1 blockade in urothelial cancer. Time point noted: peripheral blood 6 weeks after treatment start. TCRdb's copy holds only in-frame clones and misses some; the assay was immunoSEQ multiplex PCR. This sample has 80,000 to 95,000 clones, with around four fifths found just once. Sequences were derived from PBMCs, sampled around atezolizumab (anti-PD-L1) treatment. The receptor set was obtained from a man between 65 and 85 years old with urothelial cancer.

The chain couples TRBV7-3 to TRBJ2-7; 14 nucleotides agree with TRBD2. CDR3 length: 15 amino acids. V was clipped by 5 bases and J by 7 bases; unmatched bases: 7. In germline, CDR1 is SGHTA, CDR2 FQGTGA. The CDR3 spells CASSPGLAGVGEQYF. The CDR3 DNA reads as TGTGCCAGCAGCCCGGGACTAGCGGGAGTCGGGGAGCAGTACTTC.

This chain connects TRBV19 to TRBJ1-2; D is perhaps TRBD1 (6 bases). In germline, CDR1 is LNHDA, CDR2 SQIVND (reference sequence). V lost 7 bases, J lost 1 base, and 16 bases lay in between. CDR3 length equals 15 residues. The CDR3 reads CASTPQQGINYGYTF. CDR3 nucleotide sequence: TGTGCCAGTACCCCCCAACAGGGAATTAACTATGGCTACACCTTC.

Concerning this clone itself: Other DNA sequences in this specimen translate into the identical CDR3. The genes are TRBV29-1 and TRBJ1-3; tentatively, D is TRBD1 (6 bases). V shed 7 bases and J shed 7 bases, with 11 bases lying between them. The CDR3 has 11 residues. CDR1 and CDR2 (germline): SQVTM, ANQGSEA. The DNA of the CDR3 is TGCAGCGGTCTGAGGGGGAACACCATATATTTT. Protein product: CSGLRGNTIYF.

The chain joins TRBV10-3 to TRBJ2-1; D might be TRBD1 (5 bases). V lost 0 bases, J lost 0 bases, and 6 bases lay in between. The CDR3 runs to 15 residues. Per germline, CDR1 ENHRY and CDR2 SYGVKD. The CDR3 coding sequence is TGTGCCATCAGTGAGTCCAGGGACTCCTACAATGAGCAGTTCTTC. Amino acids: CAISESRDSYNEQFF.

CDR3 bases: TGTGCCAGTAGTATAGTACCCAGGGCTGGGGCCAACGTCCTGACTTTC. It yields the protein CASSIVPRAGANVLTF. The V gene is TRBV19, the J gene TRBJ2-6, with D perhaps matching TRBD1 (5 bases). The CDR3 extends over 16 amino acids. In germline, CDR1 is LNHDA, CDR2 SQIVND (reference sequence). The V end was cut by 1 base, the J end by 2 bases, with 9 bases between.

The gene calls are TRBV15 and TRBJ1-1, with a possible D match to TRBD1 (5 bases). Germline CDR1 reads LNHNV; CDR2 reads YYDKDF (reference sequence). Trimming took 1 base from V and 4 from J, leaving 19 bases between them. The CDR3 extends over 17 amino acids. This CDR3 is CATSRGGAGAIGTEAFF. The CDR3 bases are TGTGCCACCAGCAGAGGTGGGGCCGGAGCCATCGGCACTGAAGCTTTCTTT.

On this clone: Other DNA sequences in this specimen translate into the identical CDR3. The chain employs TRBV4-1 and TRBJ2-7; 10 bases are shared with TRBD1. Germline-derived CDR1 and CDR2 are MGHRA and YSYEKL. The V and J ends lost 3 bases and 4 bases, in that order; junction bases with no gene match: 6. This CDR3 is built from 15 residues. CDR3 nucleotides: TGCGCCAGCAGCCAGCGACAGGGGGCCGAGTACGAGCAGTACTTC. Translating it yields CASSQRQGAEYEQYF.

The gene calls are TRBV5-6 and TRBJ1-2; 7 nucleotides line up with TRBD1. This CDR3 contains 13 residues. Germline V gives CDR1 SGHDT, CDR2 YYEEEE. Trimming took 4 bases from V and 7 from J; bases not matched to a gene: 7. The CDR3 DNA reads TGTGCCAGCAGCGACAGGGTCTGGGGTGGCTACACCTTC. Protein: CASSDRVWGGYTF. The whole variable domain, remainder taken from reference TRBV5-6 and TRBJ1-2, is DAGVTQSPTHLIKTRGQQVTLRCSPKSGHDTVSWYQQALGQGPQFIFQYYEEEERQRGNFPDRFSGHQFPNYSSELNVNALLLGDSALYLCASSDRVWGGYTFGSGTRLTVV.

This clone was detected ten times or more. Here the CDR3 DNA reads TGTGCCAGCAGGGCCAAAAATGAAAAACTGTTTTTT. Translated, it gives CASRAKNEKLFF. The chain uses TRBV6-6 and TRBJ1-4, with D unresolved. Trimming pared 6 bases from V and 5 bases from J, leaving 7 bases between. CDR1 and CDR2 from the germline V gene are MNHNY and SVGAGI (reference sequence). The CDR3 length is 12 residues.

The chain is built from TRBV6-4 and TRBJ2-7; no reliable D call. Germline V CDR1 and CDR2: MRHNA, SNTAGT. Trimming left V 7 bases short and J 0 bases short, with 10 bases between. The CDR3 is 13 amino acids. This CDR3 is CASIFTASYEQYF. In DNA form, the CDR3 reads TGTGCCAGCATATTTACAGCCTCCTACGAGCAGTACTTC.

This clone has more than one count but fewer than ten. This chain connects TRBV19 to TRBJ1-3, with D uncertain. CDR3 length: 12 residues. V was cut by 7 bases and J by 4 bases, with 8 bases left in between. CDR1 is LNHDA, CDR2 SQIVND, per germline (reference sequence). The CDR3 DNA reads as TGTGCCAGTACCCTCGGGGGAAACACCATATATTTT. This sequence encodes CASTLGGNTIYF.

V is TRBV4-2 and J is TRBJ1-1; 7 bases are a match to TRBD1. The V gene's germline CDR1 is LGHNA and CDR2 YNFKEQ. This CDR3 comprises 14 residues. V was clipped by 4 bases and J by 1 base; unmatched bases: 3. This CDR3 is CASSPGQTNTEAFF. DNA for the CDR3: TGTGCCAGCAGCCCGGGACAGACGAACACTGAAGCTTTCTTT.

This chain joins TRBV13 and TRBJ2-5, with 12 bases identical to TRBD2. Germline CDR1 PRHDT, CDR2 FYEKMQ (reference sequence). Trimming took 5 bases from V and 5 from J; bases not matched to a gene: 9. This CDR3 is built from 16 residues. CDR3 DNA sequence: TGTGCCAGCAGCCTCCTAGCGGGGGGGTATACGGAGACCCAGTACTTC. It is translated as CASSLLAGGYTETQYF.

The chain joins TRBV4-2 to TRBJ1-2, with a weak D call TRBD1 (5 bases). CDR3 length equals 12 residues. Germline V gene lookup returns CDR1 LGHNA and CDR2 YNFKEQ. The ends were cut back, 8 bases at V and 8 bases at J, with 15 bases in the middle. The CDR3 region is CASAGGNWGYTF. The CDR3 DNA reads TGTGCCAGCGCTGGGGGGAATTGGGGCTACACCTTC.

The chain recombines TRBV6-1 with TRBJ1-5, with 8 bases identical to TRBD1. In germline, CDR1 is MNHNS, CDR2 SASEGT. With 4 bases clipped from V and 5 bases from J, the junction kept 13 bases outside the gene matches. CDR3 size: 17 residues. The DNA of the CDR3 is TGTGCCAGCAGTGTATCACAGGGGGAAGAACTACATCAGCCCCAGCATTTT. It encodes CASSVSQGEELHQPQHF.

This clone was found once. The V gene is TRBV10-3, the J gene TRBJ1-5; D is perhaps TRBD1 (6 bases). Trimming took 2 bases from V and 4 from J, leaving 15 bases between them. This CDR3 spans 16 amino acids. The V gene's germline CDR1 is ENHRY and CDR2 SYGVKD. The CDR3 DNA follows: TGTGCCATCAGTGAGGGGGAAGGGGGTAGAAATCAGCCCCAGCATTTT. This sequence encodes CAISEGEGGRNQPQHF.

The chain carries TRBV7-2 and TRBJ1-3; TRBD1 agrees at 7 bases. Germline CDR1 SGHTA, CDR2 FQGNSA. The CDR3 is made up of 16 amino acids. The V gene end was trimmed by 4 bases and the J gene end by 4 bases; junction bases not matched to a gene: 10. This CDR3 reads CASSSGQPSGGNTIYF. CDR3 in DNA: TGTGCCAGCAGCTCGGGACAGCCTTCGGGAGGAAACACCATATATTTT.

The genes are TRBV19 and TRBJ1-2; 7 positions agree with TRBD1. The CDR3 runs 15 residues. V lost 9 bases to trimming and J lost 0 bases; unmatched junction nucleotides: 10. From germline, CDR1 is LNHDA and CDR2 SQIVND (reference sequence). The CDR3 nucleotides read TGTGCCAGCCGCACGACAGGGTCCGCTAACTATGGCTACACCTTC. Its translation is CASRTTGSANYGYTF.